This is a list of T cell receptor beta chains from one sample in a study of OX40 agonist ivuxolimab in advanced cancers. Profiled with immunoSEQ multiplex PCR; TCRdb holds only in-frame clones, not every one. The sample holds 65,000 to 95,000 clones, around 85% seen once. The sequenced sample was CD4+ or CD8+ T cells sorted from blood, obtained in a trial of the OX40 agonist ivuxolimab. Receptor source: an adult with an advanced solid tumor such as melanoma, head and neck, liver or kidney cancer. The CDR3 runs from the conserved cysteine through the conserved F or W. The order of the fields is D gene, V gene, J gene, clone size, CDR3 protein, CDR3 DNA. D genes are given only for firm matches. Clone size appears in some rows only: once, few, many, or a class for an expanded clone.

D: -; V: TRBV7-9; J: TRBJ2-3; size: -; CDR3: CASSLGYATDTQYF; DNA: TGTGCCAGCAGCTTAGGCTATGCGACAGATACGCAGTATTTT
D: -; V: TRBV4-2; J: TRBJ2-2; size: -; CDR3: CASSQNPRGGELFF; DNA: TGTGCCAGCAGCCAAAACCCTAGAGGCGGGGAGCTGTTTTTT
D: TRBD1; V: TRBV2; J: TRBJ2-1; size: -; CDR3: CASSSPPRDRGSNEQFF; DNA: TGTGCCAGCTCCTCCCCTCCCCGGGACAGGGGATCCAATGAGCAGTTCTTC
D: -; V: TRBV28; J: TRBJ1-5; size: -; CDR3: CASSPDSSHQPQHF; DNA: TGTGCCAGCAGCCCGGACAGCTCCCATCAGCCCCAGCATTTT
D: -; V: TRBV4-1; J: TRBJ1-1; size: -; CDR3: CASSQVQGNTEAFF; DNA: TGCGCCAGCAGCCAAGTACAGGGGAACACTGAAGCTTTCTTT
D: -; V: TRBV5-1; J: TRBJ1-2; size: -; CDR3: CASSLQVGQSYGYTF; DNA: TGCGCCAGCAGCTTGCAGGTTGGGCAGAGCTATGGCTACACCTTC
D: -; V: TRBV11-2; J: TRBJ2-2; size: -; CDR3: CASSLVLGIGELFF; DNA: TGTGCCAGCAGCTTAGTTTTGGGTATCGGGGAGCTGTTTTTT
D: TRBD2; V: TRBV6-5; J: TRBJ2-3; size: -; CDR3: CASSWASGRSTDTQYF; DNA: TGTGCCAGCAGTTGGGCTAGCGGGAGGAGCACAGATACGCAGTATTTT
D: -; V: TRBV28; J: TRBJ2-4; size: few; CDR3: CASSSSAAKNIQYF; DNA: TGTGCCAGCAGTTCATCCGCAGCCAAAAACATTCAGTACTTC
D: -; V: TRBV5-8; J: TRBJ2-5; size: -; CDR3: CASNKRGQETQYF; DNA: TGTGCCAGCAACAAAAGGGGGCAAGAGACCCAGTACTTC
D: -; V: TRBV6-6; J: TRBJ2-1; size: -; CDR3: CASNTPDQGGDEQFF; DNA: TGTGCCAGCAACACCCCTGATCAGGGGGGGGATGAGCAGTTCTTC
D: -; V: TRBV11-3; J: TRBJ1-3; size: -; CDR3: CASSFLGDTIYF; DNA: TGTGCCAGCAGCTTTCTTGGAGACACCATATATTTT
D: TRBD1; V: TRBV2; J: TRBJ2-5; size: -; CDR3: CASRRGTGGFLETQYF; DNA: TGTGCCAGCAGGCGAGGGACAGGGGGGTTTTTGGAGACCCAGTACTTC
D: TRBD1; V: TRBV28; J: TRBJ1-2; size: -; CDR3: CASSSGTGPNYGYTF; DNA: TGTGCCAGCAGTTCTGGGACAGGGCCTAACTATGGCTACACCTTC
D: -; V: TRBV5-4; J: TRBJ2-3; size: -; CDR3: CASSLRRAPDTQYF; DNA: TGTGCCAGCAGCCTTCGGAGGGCCCCGGATACGCAGTATTTT
D: -; V: TRBV7-9; J: TRBJ2-7; size: -; CDR3: CASSLEAKLSEQYF; DNA: TGTGCCAGCAGCTTAGAAGCGAAGCTTTCCGAGCAGTACTTC
D: TRBD1; V: TRBV27; J: TRBJ1-5; size: -; CDR3: CASSLETGDNQPQHF; DNA: TGTGCCAGCAGTCTGGAGACAGGGGACAATCAGCCCCAGCATTTT
D: -; V: TRBV7-3; J: TRBJ2-3; size: -; CDR3: CASSPPGTDTQYF; DNA: TGTGCCAGCAGCCCCCCGGGGACAGATACGCAGTATTTT
D: TRBD2; V: TRBV5-1; J: TRBJ2-2; size: -; CDR3: CASSLGLAGNTGELFF; DNA: TGCGCCAGCAGCTTGGGGCTAGCGGGAAACACCGGGGAGCTGTTTTTT
D: -; V: TRBV12-5; J: TRBJ2-1; size: -; CDR3: CASTKGNEQFF; DNA: TGTGCTAGCACAAAGGGCAATGAGCAGTTCTTC
D: -; V: TRBV4-2; J: TRBJ2-7; size: -; CDR3: CASSQDGLVWEQYF; DNA: TGTGCCAGCAGCCAAGATGGGCTAGTCTGGGAGCAGTACTTC
D: -; V: TRBV6-5; J: TRBJ2-7; size: once; CDR3: CASSSPSSSYEQYF; DNA: TGTGCCAGCAGTTCACCATCGAGCTCCTACGAGCAGTACTTC
D: TRBD2; V: TRBV4-2; J: TRBJ2-2; size: -; CDR3: CASKGLSNTGELFF; DNA: TGTGCCAGCAAGGGACTAAGTAACACCGGGGAGCTGTTTTTT
D: TRBD2; V: TRBV4-2; J: TRBJ2-3; size: -; CDR3: CASSLGTSGSPSDTQYF; DNA: TGTGCCAGCAGCCTTGGGACTAGCGGATCCCCGTCAGATACGCAGTATTTT
D: TRBD2; V: TRBV7-6; J: TRBJ2-2; size: -; CDR3: CASSSRVREGRSGTNTGELFF; DNA: TGTGCCAGCAGCTCTAGGGTCCGGGAGGGCCGTTCGGGAACGAACACCGGGGAGCTGTTTTTT
D: -; V: TRBV4-2; J: TRBJ2-7; size: -; CDR3: CASSQEAGRVYEQYF; DNA: TGTGCCAGCAGCCAAGAGGCGGGCAGAGTGTACGAGCAGTACTTC
D: -; V: TRBV18; J: TRBJ2-5; size: once; CDR3: CASSPGQSYLWTQYF; DNA: TGTGCCAGCTCACCAGGACAGTCTTATTTATGGACCCAGTACTTC
D: TRBD2; V: TRBV5-8; J: TRBJ2-3; size: -; CDR3: CASSFGTSGLGDTQYF; DNA: TGTGCCAGCAGCTTCGGGACTAGCGGACTGGGAGATACGCAGTATTTT
D: -; V: TRBV7-6; J: TRBJ1-2; size: -; CDR3: CASSRLVESRTYGYTF; DNA: TGTGCCAGCAGCAGACTGGTTGAATCTCGGACCTATGGCTACACCTTC
D: -; V: TRBV14; J: TRBJ2-7; size: -; CDR3: CASSQGDEYEQYF; DNA: TGTGCCAGCAGCCAAGGGGATGAATACGAGCAGTACTTC
D: -; V: TRBV18; J: TRBJ2-7; size: -; CDR3: CASSPEPFYYEQYF; DNA: TGTGCCAGCTCACCGGAGCCTTTCTACTACGAGCAGTACTTC
D: TRBD2; V: TRBV27; J: TRBJ2-1; size: -; CDR3: CASRLSSGNEQFF; DNA: TGTGCCAGCAGACTCTCTAGCGGCAATGAGCAGTTCTTC
D: -; V: TRBV15; J: TRBJ1-1; size: once; CDR3: CATSRDRKEAFF; DNA: TGTGCCACCAGCAGAGATCGGAAGGAAGCTTTCTTT
D: -; V: TRBV4-2; J: TRBJ2-7; size: once; CDR3: CASSQDRAGPLYEQYF; DNA: TGTGCCAGCAGCCAAGACCGGGCGGGCCCCCTCTACGAGCAGTACTTC